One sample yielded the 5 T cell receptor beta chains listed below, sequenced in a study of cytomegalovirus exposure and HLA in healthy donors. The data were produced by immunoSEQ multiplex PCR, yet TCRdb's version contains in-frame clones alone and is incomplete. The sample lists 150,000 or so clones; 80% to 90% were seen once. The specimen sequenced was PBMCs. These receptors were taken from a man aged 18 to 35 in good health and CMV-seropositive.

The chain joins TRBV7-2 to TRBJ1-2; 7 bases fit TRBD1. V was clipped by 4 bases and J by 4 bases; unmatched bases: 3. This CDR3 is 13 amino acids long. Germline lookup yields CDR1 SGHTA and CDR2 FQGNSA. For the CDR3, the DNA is TGTGCCAGCAGCTCCAGGGGGACCTATGGCTACACCTTC. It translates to CASSSRGTYGYTF.

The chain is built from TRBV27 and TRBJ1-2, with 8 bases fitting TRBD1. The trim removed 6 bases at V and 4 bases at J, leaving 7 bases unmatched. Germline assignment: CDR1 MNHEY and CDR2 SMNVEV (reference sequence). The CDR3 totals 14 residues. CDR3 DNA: TGTGCCAGCAGCCCAGGGGGCGGGAGCTATGGCTACACCTTC. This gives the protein CASSPGGGSYGYTF.

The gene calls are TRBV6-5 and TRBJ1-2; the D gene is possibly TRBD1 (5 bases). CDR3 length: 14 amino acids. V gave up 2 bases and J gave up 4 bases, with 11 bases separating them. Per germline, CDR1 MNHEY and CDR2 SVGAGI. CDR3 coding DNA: TGTGCCAGCAGTTACCGGGGGGATTCCTATGGCTACACCTTC. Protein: CASSYRGDSYGYTF.

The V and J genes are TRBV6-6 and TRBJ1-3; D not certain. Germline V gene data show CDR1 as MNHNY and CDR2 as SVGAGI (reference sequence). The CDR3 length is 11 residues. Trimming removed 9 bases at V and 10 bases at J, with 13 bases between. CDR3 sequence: CASTPGVTIYF. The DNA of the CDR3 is TGTGCCAGTACCCCGGGTGTAACCATATATTTT.

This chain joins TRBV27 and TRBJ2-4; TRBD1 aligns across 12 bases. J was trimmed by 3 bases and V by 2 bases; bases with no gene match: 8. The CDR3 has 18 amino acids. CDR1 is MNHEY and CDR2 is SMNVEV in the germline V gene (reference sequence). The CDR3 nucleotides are TGTGCCAGCAGTTTACGCCCGGGACAGGGGGCCGGCAAAAACATTCAGTACTTC. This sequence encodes CASSLRPGQGAGKNIQYF.